This entry features one TCR beta chain sequence. This sample was included in a study of blood T cell repertoires in COVID-19. Overall study: The United States, Italy and Spain supplied acute and convalescent COVID-19 samples. From T cells, B-cell-depleted T cells, or PBMCs came the material, which was cDNA or gDNA.

As processed by the authors: Researchers report that nucleated cell counts were estimated from reference gene primer amplification. Clones were sequenced by immunoSEQ multiplex PCR, and TCRdb holds only the in-frame ones, with some missing. The D gene and trimming were derived from the DNA, and the V and J assignments and clone size from that table. The sample lists 75,000 to 100,000 clones; roughly 90% were seen once. Sequencing was performed on peripheral blood. The sequence came from a woman of 80 years or more with acute or convalescent COVID-19.

Here the CDR3 reads CAISEWQGSYEQYF. As DNA, the CDR3 is TGTGCCATCAGTGAGTGGCAGGGTTCCTACGAGCAGTACTTC. This chain joins TRBV10-3 and TRBJ2-7; the D gene is possibly TRBD1 (5 bases). The CDR3 runs to 14 residues. CDR1 ENHRY and CDR2 SYGVKD come from the germline V gene. The ends were cut back, 1 base at V and 1 base at J, with 8 bases in the middle.